The clone carrying this T cell receptor (beta chain) was detected only a few times. Its target is not known. TCRdb ran MiXCR on the 5' RACE reads and lists one entry per CDR3 protein. The profile covers fewer than 400,000 distinct CDR3 sequences, with about 10% appearing a single time and over 3% taken by the ten largest. The CDR3 spans 17 residues. Trimming removed 0 bases from V and 1 base from J, with 15 bases in between. Germline values: CDR1 LGHNA, CDR2 YSLEER. The record originates from a study of T cells after yellow fever vaccination. Study-wide results and caveats: Clonotypes shared by both compartments, CD4 and CD8, made up a small share. The secondary response was weaker but peaked faster, day 5 versus 15. Booster sampling recovered most clones from primary vaccination (roughly 96% CD4, around 88% CD8).

The sequence was collected from a man between 18 and 35 years old who received the YFV17D yellow fever vaccine. The chain links TRBV4-3 to TRBJ1-1; D may be TRBD1 (6 bases). Sequenced here: CD4+ T cells sorted from PBMCs, sampled 45 days after the yellow fever booster vaccination. The CDR3 loop reads CASSQEGGGRWNTEAFF. The CDR3, as DNA: TGCGCCAGCAGCCAAGAAGGGGGAGGCAGGTGGAACACTGAAGCTTTCTTT.